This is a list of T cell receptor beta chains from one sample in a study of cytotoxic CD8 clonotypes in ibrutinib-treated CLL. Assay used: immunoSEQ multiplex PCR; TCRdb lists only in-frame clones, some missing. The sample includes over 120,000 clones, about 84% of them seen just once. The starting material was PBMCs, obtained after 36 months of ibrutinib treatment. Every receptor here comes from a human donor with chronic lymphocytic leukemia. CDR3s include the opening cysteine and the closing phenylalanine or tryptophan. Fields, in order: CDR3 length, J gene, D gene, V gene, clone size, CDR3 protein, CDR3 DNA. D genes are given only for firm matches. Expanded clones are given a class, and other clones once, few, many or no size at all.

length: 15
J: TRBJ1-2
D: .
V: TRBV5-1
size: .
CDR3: CASTPTENFNYGYTF
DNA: TGCGCCAGCACCCCGACAGAAAATTTTAACTATGGCTACACCTTC

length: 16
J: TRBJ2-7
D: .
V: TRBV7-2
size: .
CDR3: CASRNPGHRYPYEQYF
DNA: TGTGCCAGCAGGAACCCGGGACACCGTTATCCCTACGAGCAGTACTTC

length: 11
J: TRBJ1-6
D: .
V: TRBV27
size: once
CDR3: CARSYNSPLHF
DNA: TGTGCCAGATCCTATAATTCACCCCTCCACTTT

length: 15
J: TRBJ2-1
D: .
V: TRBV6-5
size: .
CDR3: CASSRFTSSYNEQFF
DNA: TGTGCCAGCAGCCGGTTCACGAGCTCCTACAATGAGCAGTTCTTC

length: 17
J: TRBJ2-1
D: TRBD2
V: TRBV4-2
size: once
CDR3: CASSHNSGTSGRGEQFF
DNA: TGTGCCAGCAGCCACAACTCCGGGACTAGCGGGAGAGGTGAGCAGTTCTTC

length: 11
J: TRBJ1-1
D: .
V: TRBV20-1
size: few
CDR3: CSARANTEAFF
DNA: TGCAGTGCTAGAGCGAACACTGAAGCTTTCTTT

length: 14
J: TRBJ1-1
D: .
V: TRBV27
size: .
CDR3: CASSLTFWGARKLF
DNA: TGTGCCAGCAGTTTGACGTTTTGGGGGGCAAGGAAGCTCTTT

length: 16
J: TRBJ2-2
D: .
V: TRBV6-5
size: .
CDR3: CASSYSVPKNTGELFF
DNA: TGTGCCAGCAGTTACTCGGTCCCGAAGAACACCGGGGAGCTGTTTTTT

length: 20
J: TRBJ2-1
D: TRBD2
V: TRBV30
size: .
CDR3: CAWSPPGLAGGYITYNEQFF
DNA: TGTGCCTGGAGTCCCCCCGGACTAGCGGGGGGCTACATAACCTACAATGAGCAGTTCTTC

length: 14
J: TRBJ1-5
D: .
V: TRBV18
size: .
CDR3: CASSWDGNNQPQHF
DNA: TGTGCCAGCTCATGGGACGGCAACAATCAGCCCCAGCATTTT

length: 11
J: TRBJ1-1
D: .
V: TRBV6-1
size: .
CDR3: CASSWNTEAFF
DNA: TGTGCCAGCTCCTGGAACACTGAAGCTTTCTTT

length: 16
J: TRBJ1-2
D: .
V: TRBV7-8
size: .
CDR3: CASSLRTPQAVGGYTF
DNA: TGTGCCAGCAGCTTGCGGACCCCTCAAGCCGTTGGGGGCTACACCTTC

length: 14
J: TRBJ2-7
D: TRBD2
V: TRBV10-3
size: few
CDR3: CATRGTSDTYEQYF
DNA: TGTGCCACCAGAGGGACTAGCGACACCTACGAGCAGTACTTC

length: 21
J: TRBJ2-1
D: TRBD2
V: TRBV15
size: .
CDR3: CATSRGGLAGGPRSSYNEQFF
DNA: TGTGCCACCAGCAGAGGGGGACTAGCGGGAGGACCAAGGAGCTCCTACAATGAGCAGTTCTTC

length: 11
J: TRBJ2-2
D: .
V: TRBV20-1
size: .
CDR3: CSVGYTGELFF
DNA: TGCAGTGTGGGCTACACCGGGGAGCTGTTTTTT

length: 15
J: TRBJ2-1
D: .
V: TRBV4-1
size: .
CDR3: CASRVSGPSYNEQFF
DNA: TGCGCCAGCAGAGTTAGCGGACCATCCTACAATGAGCAGTTCTTC

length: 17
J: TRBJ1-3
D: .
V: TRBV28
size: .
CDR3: CASSLISGRLTGNTIYF
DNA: TGTGCCAGCAGCCTTATCTCGGGCCGGTTGACTGGAAACACCATATATTTT

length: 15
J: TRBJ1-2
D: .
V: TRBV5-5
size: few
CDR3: CASSLEGQVNYGYTF
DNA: TGTGCCAGCAGCTTGGAGGGGCAGGTGAACTATGGCTACACCTTC

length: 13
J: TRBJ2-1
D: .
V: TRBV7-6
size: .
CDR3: CASSLKNGIEQFF
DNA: TGTGCCAGCAGCTTAAAGAATGGGATCGAGCAGTTCTTC

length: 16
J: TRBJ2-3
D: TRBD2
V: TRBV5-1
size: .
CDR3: CASSLDLRGGQDTQYF
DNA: TGCGCCAGCAGCTTGGATTTACGGGGGGGCCAGGATACGCAGTATTTT

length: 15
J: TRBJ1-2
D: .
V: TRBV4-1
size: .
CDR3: CASSKGEQGLYGYTF
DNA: TGCGCCAGCAGCAAGGGGGAACAGGGTCTTTACGGCTACACCTTC

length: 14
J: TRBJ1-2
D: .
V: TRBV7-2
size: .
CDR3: CASSLGYLDYGYTF
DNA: TGTGCCAGCAGCTTGGGATACTTAGACTATGGCTACACCTTC

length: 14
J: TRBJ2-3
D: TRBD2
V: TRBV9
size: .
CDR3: CASSFSTSVTTQYF
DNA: TGTGCCAGCAGCTTCTCGACTAGCGTGACTACGCAGTATTTT

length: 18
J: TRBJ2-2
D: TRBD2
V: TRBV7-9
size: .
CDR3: CASSLPGLGRSGTGELFF
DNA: TGTGCCAGCAGCTTACCGGGACTAGGACGATCGGGCACCGGGGAGCTGTTTTTT

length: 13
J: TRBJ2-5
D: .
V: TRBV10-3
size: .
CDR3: CAIKQNTEETQYF
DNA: TGTGCCATCAAACAGAACACAGAAGAGACCCAGTACTTC

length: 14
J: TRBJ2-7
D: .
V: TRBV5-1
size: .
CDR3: CASSTDTNSYEQYF
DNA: TGCGCCAGCAGCACCGACACGAACTCCTACGAGCAGTACTTC

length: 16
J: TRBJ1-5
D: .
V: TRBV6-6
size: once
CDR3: CASTPERYNKDQPQHF
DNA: TGTGCCAGCACCCCGGAGAGGTATAACAAGGATCAGCCCCAGCATTTT

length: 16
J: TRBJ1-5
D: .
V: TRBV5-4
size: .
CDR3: CASSLGGVSGNQPQHF
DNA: TGTGCCAGCAGCTTGGGGGGAGTATCCGGCAATCAGCCCCAGCATTTT

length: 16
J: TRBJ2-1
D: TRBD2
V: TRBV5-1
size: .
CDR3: CASSILTSGRSNEQFF
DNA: TGCGCCAGCAGCATACTGACTAGCGGGAGGAGCAATGAGCAGTTCTTC

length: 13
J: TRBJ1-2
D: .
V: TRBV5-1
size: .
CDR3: CASSLDANYGYTF
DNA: TGCGCCAGCAGCTTGGATGCAAACTATGGCTACACCTTC

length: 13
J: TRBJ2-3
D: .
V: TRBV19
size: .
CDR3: CASTTILGGTQYF
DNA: TGTGCCAGTACCACCATCCTAGGAGGTACGCAGTATTTT

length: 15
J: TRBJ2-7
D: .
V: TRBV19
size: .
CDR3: CASSIGSPTRNEQYF
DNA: TGTGCCAGTAGTATCGGGAGTCCCACACGGAACGAGCAGTACTTC

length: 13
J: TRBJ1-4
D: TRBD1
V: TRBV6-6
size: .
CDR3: CASRKQGIEKLFF
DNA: TGTGCCAGCAGAAAACAGGGGATAGAAAAACTGTTTTTT

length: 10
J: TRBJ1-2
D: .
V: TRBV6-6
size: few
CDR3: CASSHYGYTF
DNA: TGTGCCAGCAGCCACTATGGCTACACCTTC

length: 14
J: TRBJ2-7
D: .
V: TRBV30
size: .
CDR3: CAWSVPFGGYEQYF
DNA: TGTGCCTGGAGTGTACCCTTTGGGGGCTACGAGCAGTACTTC

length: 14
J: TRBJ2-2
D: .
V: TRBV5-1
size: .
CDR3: CASSLAGDTGELFF
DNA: TGCGCCAGCAGCTTGGCCGGGGACACCGGGGAGCTGTTTTTT

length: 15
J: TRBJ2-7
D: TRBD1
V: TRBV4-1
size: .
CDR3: CASSPDRGRLYEQYF
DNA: TGCGCCAGCAGCCCGGACAGGGGGCGTTTGTACGAGCAGTACTTC

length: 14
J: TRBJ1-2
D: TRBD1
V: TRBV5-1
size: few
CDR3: CASSLGQGGYGYTF
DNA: TGCGCCAGCAGCTTAGGACAGGGAGGGTATGGCTACACCTTC

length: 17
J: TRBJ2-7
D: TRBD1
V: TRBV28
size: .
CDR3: CASSQFLRTGERHEQYF
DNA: TGTGCCAGCAGTCAATTCCTTAGGACAGGGGAAAGACACGAGCAGTACTTC

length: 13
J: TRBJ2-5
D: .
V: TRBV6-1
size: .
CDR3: CASTRDLQETQYF
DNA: TGTGCCAGCACCCGGGACTTACAAGAGACCCAGTACTTC

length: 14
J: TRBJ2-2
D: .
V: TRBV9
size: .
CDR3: CASSVTVGVGELFF
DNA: TGTGCCAGCAGCGTGACAGTAGGCGTCGGGGAGCTGTTTTTT

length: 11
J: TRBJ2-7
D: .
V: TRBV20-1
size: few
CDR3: CSVLPGYEQYF
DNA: TGCAGTGTACTCCCAGGGTACGAGCAGTACTTC

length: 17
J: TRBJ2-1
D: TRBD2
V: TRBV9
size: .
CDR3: CASSVDGTSGSRDEQFF
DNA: TGTGCCAGCAGCGTCGATGGGACTAGCGGGAGTCGTGATGAGCAGTTCTTC

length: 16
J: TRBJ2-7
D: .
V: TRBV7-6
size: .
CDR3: CASSLGSGITPYEQYF
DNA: TGTGCCAGCAGCTTAGGGTCAGGGATCACCCCCTACGAGCAGTACTTC

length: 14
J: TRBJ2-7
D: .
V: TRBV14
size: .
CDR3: CASSPRDGYYEQYF
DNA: TGTGCCAGCAGCCCCCGGGACGGGTACTACGAGCAGTACTTC

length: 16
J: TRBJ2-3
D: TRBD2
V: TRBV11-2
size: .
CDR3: CASSLVLAGGTDTQYF
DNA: TGTGCCAGCAGCTTAGTACTAGCGGGAGGGACAGATACGCAGTATTTT

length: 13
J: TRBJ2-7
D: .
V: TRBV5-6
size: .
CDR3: CASSFTGSYEQYF
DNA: TGTGCCAGCAGTTTCACAGGCTCCTACGAGCAGTACTTC

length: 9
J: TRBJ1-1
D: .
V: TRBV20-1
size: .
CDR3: CSLGVEAFF
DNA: TGCAGCCTGGGAGTTGAAGCTTTCTTT

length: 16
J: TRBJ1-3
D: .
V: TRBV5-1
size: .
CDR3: CASSPPGGSPGNTIYF
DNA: TGCGCCAGCAGCCCCCCGGGCGGGAGCCCTGGAAACACCATATATTTT

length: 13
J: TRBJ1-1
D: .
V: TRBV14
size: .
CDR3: CASSQEPNTEAFF
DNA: TGTGCCAGCAGCCAAGAACCGAACACTGAAGCTTTCTTT

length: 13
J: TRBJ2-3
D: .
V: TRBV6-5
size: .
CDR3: CASSNRRTDTQYF
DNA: TGTGCCAGCAGTAACCGTCGGACAGATACGCAGTATTTT

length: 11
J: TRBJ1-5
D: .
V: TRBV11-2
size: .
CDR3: CASSLFRPQHF
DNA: TGTGCCAGCAGCCTCTTTCGGCCCCAGCATTTT

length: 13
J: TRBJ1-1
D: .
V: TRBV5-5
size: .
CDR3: CASSLQALTEAFF
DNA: TGTGCCAGCAGCCTACAGGCGTTGACTGAAGCTTTCTTT

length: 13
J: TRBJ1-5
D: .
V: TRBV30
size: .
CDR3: CAWSGGLGQPQHF
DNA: TGTGCCTGGAGTGGAGGGCTCGGTCAGCCCCAGCATTTT

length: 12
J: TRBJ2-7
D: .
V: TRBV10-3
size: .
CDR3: CAISEEGYEQYF
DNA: TGTGCCATCAGTGAGGAGGGCTACGAGCAGTACTTC

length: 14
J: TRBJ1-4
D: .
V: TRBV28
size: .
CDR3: CASSLWGYNEKLFF
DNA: TGTGCCAGCAGTTTATGGGGGTATAATGAAAAACTGTTTTTT

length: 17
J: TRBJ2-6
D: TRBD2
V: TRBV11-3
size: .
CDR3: CASSHRGGRAGANVLTF
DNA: TGTGCCAGCAGCCATCGCGGCGGGAGAGCAGGGGCCAACGTCCTGACTTTC